This T cell receptor (beta chain) was identified during a study of blood T cell repertoires in COVID-19 (dated by TCRdb to the early 2020s). For the study in its entirety: Samples covering the acute and convalescent phases of COVID-19 were provided by collaborators in the United States, Italy and Spain. The prospective study material was composed of cDNA or gDNA derived from T cells, B-cell-depleted T cells, or PBMCs. Subjects who had been exposed to COVID-19, were actively infected with it, or had recovered from it provided the deeply sampled blood TCRbeta repertoires that made up the dataset. A freely available public database, intended as a resource for researchers studying the immune response to SARS-CoV-2, is where the repertoires were released. Samples came from the ongoing ImmuneRACE study (first 160 participants) plus 1,254 subjects from 6 global collaborators. The sample metadata nearly always contained a de-identified subject ID, COVID-19 status, age in years and sex. HLA class I and class II types, where available, came from metadata supplied by the sample provider rather than from assay-based typing.

The CDR3, from cysteine to phenylalanine, totals 13 residues. Of all the DNA, just the CDR3 is kept, 39 bases in frame from base 1. Trimming accounts for 6 bases at V and 0 bases at J, while the number of junction bases matched to no gene is 1. With respect to this clone: The specificity of this receptor is unknown. Base qualities are not at hand, and no much larger clone is one base apart.

Broad study findings and their caveats: How much clinical and demographic metadata was included differed by source and by participant, and the metadata was provided uncurated.

Collaborating institutions collected whole blood in K2EDTA tubes following their own protocols. For TCRbeta analysis, collaborators shipped samples as frozen whole blood, isolated PBMCs, or DNA extracted from either of those sample types. TCRbeta CDR3 regions were amplified from genomic DNA by means of the immunoSEQ Assay, a bias-controlled multiplex PCR. For the original study's pipeline: Nucleated cell counts per sample were estimated from amplification of reference gene primers within the assay. Sequence reads were collapsed and filtered to measure the absolute abundance of every unique TCRbeta CDR3 rearrangement. For each sample, productive Simpson clonality was calculated as the square root of Simpson's diversity index across productive rearrangements. In TCRdb, the immuneACCESS table is reduced to in-frame sequences with V and J assigned. These tables do not hold every clone; where another copy was compared, an unresolved V gene accounts for under half, and the others remain unexplained. From that table come the V and J calls and clone size; the DNA was used to work out D and trimming. For this sample there are around 100,000 clones; roughly nine tenths appear just once. The ten largest clonotypes hold about 6.3% of the sample.

The chain uses TRBV12-3 or TRBV12-4 and TRBJ1-1; the junction holds 7 bases that match TRBD1. Sequenced input: peripheral blood. This receptor was taken from a human donor in a cohort sampled during active COVID-19. The CDR3 amino acid sequence is: CASRGQMNTEAFF. The base sequence is TGTGCCAGCAGGGGACAGATGAACACTGAAGCTTTCTTT.